The 8 T cell receptor beta chains in this list originate from one sample, sequenced in a study of PD-1 blockade in classical Hodgkin lymphoma (TCRdb year 2020). According to the study, the label for this sample's time point signals: cycle 2 day 1 (C2D1) of nivolumab. Relapse after autologous stem cell transplantation had occurred in all trial patients, and cohorts A, B and C were distinguished by prior brentuximab vedotin exposure. Library method: the immunoSEQ multiplex PCR assay. TCRdb took this table from immuneACCESS and kept in-frame rearrangements with V and J called. Such tables lack part of the clones; where checked against another copy, unresolved V genes explain under half of the gap, and the rest is unexplained. The sample table holds 20,000 to 25,000 clones, of which approximately 81% were seen once. The ten biggest clones cover roughly a fifth of the sample. The material was peripheral blood mononuclear cells (PBMCs), obtained before the second cycle of nivolumab. The receptor source for this set is a human donor with classical Hodgkin lymphoma.

This sequence joins TRBV11-2 and TRBJ1-6, with TRBD1 identical over 7 bases. The CDR3 loop spans 17 amino acids. V was pared by 4 bases and J by 2 bases, with 8 bases of the junction left unmatched. Germline CDR1 SGHAT, CDR2 FQNNGV. DNA of the CDR3: TGTGCCAGCAGCTCCGACAGGGTCAAGACCTATAATTCACCCCTCCACTTT. Translating gives CASSSDRVKTYNSPLHF.

The rearrangement uses TRBV19 and TRBJ1-1, with D possibly matching TRBD1 (6 bases). The CDR3 is 14 amino acids. Germline values: CDR1 LNHDA, CDR2 SQIVND (reference sequence). The V gene lost 9 bases and the J gene lost 5 bases, with 19 bases spanning the gap. CDR3 DNA: TGTGCCAGCCTCGTCGGGGGCCTAGGGACTGAAGCTTTCTTT. Translation gives CASLVGGLGTEAFF. The full variable domain, completed using reference TRBV19 and TRBJ1-1, is DGGITQSPKYLFRKEGQNVTLSCEQNLNHDAMYWYRQDPGQGLRLIYYSQIVNDFQKGDIAEGYSVSREKKESFPLTVTSAQKNPTAFYLCASLVGGLGTEAFFGQGTRLTVV.

J is TRBJ1-2 and V is TRBV30; weak D call: TRBD1 (6 bases). Deletions cut 2 bases from V and 4 bases from J, with 20 bases between. The V gene's germline CDR1 is GTSNPN and CDR2 SVGIG (reference sequence). The CDR3 runs to 16 residues. CDR3: CAWSLTGNLGRYGYTF. In nucleotides, the CDR3 is TGTGCCTGGAGTCTGACAGGAAATCTAGGCCGCTATGGCTACACCTTC.

This clone showed up just a few times. The rearrangement joins TRBV29-1 to TRBJ1-2, with a tentative D call TRBD1 (6 bases). The germline gives CDR1 SQVTM, CDR2 ANQGSEA. The CDR3 consists of 12 residues. Trimming removed 2 bases at V and 8 bases at J, with 12 bases between. CDR3 loop: CSVERDNLGYTF. As DNA, the CDR3 is TGCAGCGTTGAAAGGGACAACTTGGGCTACACCTTC.

The chain has TRBV5-1 and TRBJ2-3, with TRBD2 matching 7 bases. Germline assignment: CDR1 SGHRS and CDR2 YFSETQ. This CDR3 has 16 residues. V dropped 1 base and J dropped 0; count of bases not matched to a gene: 5. The CDR3 region is CASSLNGRTSTDTQYF. CDR3 coding DNA: TGCGCCAGCAGCTTGAACGGGAGGACTAGCACAGATACGCAGTATTTT.

CDR3 sequence: CASSPAAGGSTLNTEAFF. CDR3 nucleotide sequence: TGTGCCAGCAGTCCCGCGGCAGGGGGATCCACCCTGAACACTGAAGCTTTCTTT. The chain combines TRBV27 with TRBJ1-1; TRBD1 agrees at 7 bases. Germline V gives CDR1 MNHEY, CDR2 SMNVEV (reference sequence). The CDR3 consists of 18 residues. J was trimmed by 0 bases and V by 5 bases; bases with no gene match: 15.

The V and J genes are TRBV19 and TRBJ2-5; 7 nucleotides line up with TRBD1. The CDR3 length is 15 residues. CDR1 LNHDA and CDR2 SQIVND come from the germline V gene (reference sequence). V trimming: 5 bases; J trimming: 3 bases; junction bases outside the gene matches: 9. DNA for the CDR3: TGTGCCAGTAGTCCATCTAGGGACAGAGAAGAGACCCAGTACTTC. It encodes CASSPSRDREETQYF.

This clone was counted only a few times. The V and J genes are TRBV10-2 and TRBJ2-7; D remains ambiguous. Germline CDR1 WSHSY, CDR2 SAAADI. The CDR3 has 13 amino acids. V was pared by 2 bases and J by 0 bases, with 5 bases between. The CDR3 sequence is CASSEVISYEQYF. The DNA of the CDR3 is TGCGCCAGCAGTGAGGTCATCTCCTACGAGCAGTACTTC.